This passage covers 3 T cell receptor beta chains from one sample sequenced in a study of T cell repertoires in cytomegalovirus infection. TCRdb re-called the reads through MiXCR, storing one row per CDR3 protein. This sample yields about 310,000 distinct CDR3 sequences, of which 17% are seen a single time; around 13% belongs to the top ten. The specimen was PBMCs. These TCRs come from a human donor in good health (CMV status not recorded). Some clones in this sample may be carry-over from other donors' samples.

In its sample, this clonotype was seen a few times. The chain joins TRBV6-6 to TRBJ1-3, with D possibly TRBD1 on 6 matching bases. V lost 2 bases, J lost 0 bases, and 14 bases lay in between. The CDR3 contains 17 residues. The germline CDR1 and CDR2 sequences are MNHNY and SVGAGI (reference sequence). The CDR3 loop is CASSYRLGTSSGNTIYF. CDR3 nucleotides: TGTGCCAGCAGTTACCGACTCGGGACAAGCTCTGGAAACACCATATATTTT.

The chain combines TRBV5-5 with TRBJ2-1, with 7 bases aligning to TRBD1. V trimming: 4 bases; J trimming: 5 bases; junction bases outside the gene matches: 12. There are 16 residues in the CDR3. From germline, CDR1 is SGHKS and CDR2 YYEKEE (reference sequence). The CDR3, as DNA: TGTGCCAGCAGCGGACACGACAGGGTGAGAGACAATGAGCAGTTCTTC. Translation: CASSGHDRVRDNEQFF. The full variable domain, in which reference TRBV5-5 and TRBJ2-1 provide the parts outside the CDR3, is DAGVTQSPTHLIKTRGQQVTLRCSPISGHKSVSWYQQVLGQGPQFIFQYYEKEERGRGNFPDRFSARQFPNYSSELNVNALLLGDSALYLCASSGHDRVRDNEQFFGPGTRLTVL.

This clonotype has only a few counts. V is TRBV4-2 and J is TRBJ1-4; 7 nucleotides match TRBD1. Germline V gene lookup returns CDR1 LGHNA and CDR2 YNFKEQ. The ends lost 4 bases at V and 4 bases at J; junction bases unmatched: 9. The CDR3 runs to 16 residues. The CDR3 loop reads CASSRQESGGNEKLFF. The CDR3, as DNA: TGTGCCAGCAGCCGACAAGAGTCAGGGGGTAATGAAAAACTGTTTTTT.